Sample share makes the clone carrying this T cell receptor beta chain medium-sized. Whole blood was used without fractionation, so all unsorted peripheral T cells were included. Enrollment excluded donors with tumors, hepatitis B or C, or recent vaccination. The sample comes from a study of HIV-infected patients and healthy controls. This CDR3 comprises 13 residues. The germline CDR1 and CDR2 sequences are SGDLS and YYNGEE. V shed 6 bases, J shed 5 bases, and the junction held 3 bases outside the gene matches. About 450 ng RNA was reverse transcribed with alpha and beta constant-region primers. Using multiplexing indices, alpha and beta chain libraries were generated apart by chain-specific third strand synthesis. TCRdb re-analysed the 5' RACE reads in MiXCR, keeping a single row per CDR3 protein. The data show about 4,200 distinct CDR3 sequences, 13% seen once.

This rearrangement joins TRBV9 to TRBJ2-2, with 8 nucleotides matching TRBD2. The material was blood, obtained before antiretroviral therapy. The clonotype was recovered from an adult with HIV infection. The DNA of the CDR3 is TGTGCCAGCAACAGCGGGAGAACCGGGGAGCTGTTTTTT. Protein sequence: CASNSGRTGELFF.